One and the same sample provided the 11 T cell receptor beta chains below, sequenced in a study of post-analysis software for immune sequencing data. Presence of unique molecular identifiers characterized the TCR beta cDNA libraries. From the PCR reads, TCRdb called clonotypes with MiXCR, one entry per CDR3 protein. The sample contains about 200,000 distinct CDR3 sequences, roughly 30% of which appear only once. Study-wide results and caveats: Controls had lower frequencies than patients of about 5 TRBV segments, which included TRBV5-6, TRBV5-1 and TRBV20-1.

For these receptors, no antigen is known. The specimen sequenced was blood. The source is a girl under 18 with multiple sclerosis.

Many counts were recorded for this clonotype. The chain links TRBV6-6 to TRBJ2-3; D may be TRBD2 (6 bases). V dropped 8 bases and J dropped 1 base, with 10 bases sitting between them. Germline loops: CDR1 MNHNY, CDR2 SVGAGI (reference sequence). The CDR3 is 13 amino acids. CDR3 sequence (DNA): TGTGCCAGCTCGCGGGACGGCACAGATACGCAGTATTTT. This sequence encodes CASSRDGTDTQYF.

This clonotype was seen at least ten times. The rearrangement links TRBV7-8 to TRBJ2-5, with 8 bases fitting TRBD2. CDR1 SGHVS and CDR2 FQNEAQ come from the germline V gene. The V segment lost 6 bases and the J segment 2 bases; nucleotides outside the gene matches: 5. The CDR3 covers 14 residues. The CDR3 DNA reads TGTGCCAGCAGTCGCGGGGGGCAACAAGAGACCCAGTACTTC. Translation gives CASSRGGQQETQYF.

This clonotype was seen repeatedly, ten times or more. The V gene is TRBV6-5, the J gene TRBJ2-7; D ambiguous. The CDR3 has 14 residues. CDR1 is MNHEY, CDR2 SVGAGI, per germline. Trimming cost V 0 bases and J 6 bases, with 12 bases left between them. CDR3 sequence (DNA): TGTGCCAGCAGTTACTCGACGGTGGACCTCGAGCAGTACTTC. The encoded protein is CASSYSTVDLEQYF.

This clonotype was seen a handful of times. V usage is TRBV7-2 and J usage is TRBJ2-1; 9 bases align to TRBD2. The CDR3 covers 16 residues. The junction had 11 bases not matched to a gene; V was cut back by 4 bases and J by 7 bases. Germline V gives CDR1 SGHTA, CDR2 FQGNSA. The CDR3 reads CASSWASAGGCNEQFF. CDR3 DNA: TGTGCCAGCAGCTGGGCCTCAGCGGGAGGCTGTAATGAGCAGTTCTTC. Drawing the rest from reference TRBV7-2 and TRBJ2-1, the complete variable domain is GAGVSQSPSNKVTEKGKDVELRCDPISGHTALYWYRQSLGQGLEFLIYFQGNSAPDKSGLPSDRFSAERTGGSVSTLTIQRTQQEDSAVYLCASSWASAGGCNEQFFGPGTRLTVL.

To note about this clonotype: A much larger clone differs from this one at a single base, so this may be a read error. The rearrangement links TRBV5-6 to TRBJ2-7; no clear D gene. CDR1 and CDR2 from the germline V gene are SGHDT and YYEEEE. This CDR3 spans 12 amino acids. CDR3 amino acids: CAGSLESYEQYF. CDR3 coding DNA: TGTGCCGGCAGCTTGGAGTCCTACGAGCAGTACTTC.

This clonotype was observed a few times. The rearrangement links TRBV12-3 or TRBV12-4 to TRBJ2-7; weak D call: TRBD2 (6 bases). Trimming took off 4 bases at V and 3 bases at J, with 7 bases between the two ends. The CDR3 has 12 amino acids. The CDR3 nucleotides are TGTGCCAGCAGTTGGGACTGCTACGAGCAGTACTTC. Protein product: CASSWDCYEQYF.

This clonotype was seen many times. The chain is built from TRBV20-1 and TRBJ2-3; D is undetermined. The V gene lost 5 bases and the J gene lost 0 bases, with 9 bases spanning the gap. There are 13 residues in the CDR3. Germline V lookup: CDR1 DFQATT, CDR2 SNEGSKA (reference sequence). The CDR3 reads CSARTGSTDTQYF. CDR3 nucleotides: TGCAGTGCTCGGACGGGCAGCACAGATACGCAGTATTTT.

Here the CDR3 reads CASSTGLASLTDTQYF. The CDR3 DNA follows: TGTGCCAGCAGCACAGGACTAGCGAGCCTCACAGATACGCAGTATTTT. The chain uses TRBV12-3 or TRBV12-4 and TRBJ2-3; 9 positions match TRBD2. This CDR3 is 16 amino acids long. J was trimmed by 2 bases and V by 6 bases; bases with no gene match: 9.

V gene TRBV30 combines with J gene TRBJ2-1; D possibly corresponds to TRBD2 (6 bases). The CDR3 is 13 residues long. Germline assignment: CDR1 GTSNPN and CDR2 SVGIG (reference sequence). V was trimmed by 0 bases and J by 6 bases, leaving 9 bases between them. As DNA, the CDR3 is TGTGCCTGGAGTGTCGGGAGTGCCAATGAGCAGTTCTTC. Translated, it gives CAWSVGSANEQFF.

This chain joins TRBV28 and TRBJ1-5; a weak D match, TRBD1 (6 bases). This CDR3 spans 15 amino acids. V lost 7 bases and J lost 0, with 13 bases in between. In germline, CDR1 is MDHEN, CDR2 SYDVKM. The CDR3 DNA sequence: TGTGCCAGCATCTCCGGGGGCAATAGCAATCAGCCCCAGCATTTT. It specifies CASISGGNSNQPQHF.

Comments on this clonotype: A much larger clone differs by one base, so this may be a read error. The chain joins TRBV5-1 to TRBJ2-1, with 9 bases that match TRBD2. The CDR3 covers 17 residues. The germline gives CDR1 SGHRS, CDR2 YFSETQ. The CDR3: CASSLGGRARSYNKQFF. The CDR3 DNA is TGCGCCAGCAGCTTGGGCGGGAGGGCCCGGTCCTACAATAAGCAGTTCTTC.